This T cell receptor (beta chain) is drawn from a study of post-analysis software for immune sequencing data. Unique molecular identifiers were carried by the TCR beta cDNA libraries. TCRdb redid the calling of the PCR reads with MiXCR, one entry per CDR3 protein. Of over 700,000 distinct CDR3 sequences detected, 30% appear once; the ten largest clones hold around 0.56%. Concerning this clonotype: Its antigen is unidentified.

Overall study findings and caveats: Higher frequency in patients than in controls was seen for roughly five TRBV segments, with TRBV5-6, TRBV5-1 and TRBV20-1 among them. Samples made in the same batch grouped tightly together by F measure.

CDR1 LGHDT and CDR2 YNNKEL come from the germline V gene (reference sequence). With 0 bases removed from V and 8 bases from J, the gap between germline ends came to 4 bases. The CDR3 is 11 amino acids. The sample was blood. This clonotype originated in a girl aged 5-17 years with multiple sclerosis. This chain uses TRBV3-1 with TRBJ2-5; D not resolved. The CDR3 is CASSQDITQYF. DNA of the CDR3: TGTGCCAGCAGCCAAGATATTACCCAGTACTTC.